The next 5 T cell receptor beta chains were all read from a single sample in a study of T cell responses to AZD1222 COVID-19 vaccine. Some clones are missing from TCRdb's copy, which holds only in-frame ones; the method was immunoSEQ multiplex PCR. The sample comprises roughly 120,000 clones, 88% of which are singletons, and more than 10% rests with the top ten. This sample comprised peripheral blood, obtained on day 0 of MenACWY control vaccination. These TCRs come from an adult in good health.

V usage is TRBV29-1 and J usage is TRBJ2-7; unclear D gene. Germline lookup yields CDR1 SQVTM and CDR2 ANQGSEA. The CDR3 has 11 amino acids. Trimming cost V 6 bases and J 5 bases, with 11 bases left between them. The CDR3 reads CSVATSNEQYF. Here the CDR3 DNA reads TGCAGCGTGGCCACAAGCAACGAGCAGTACTTC.

The genes are TRBV6-2 or TRBV6-3 and TRBJ1-1, with D unresolved. Trimming left V 2 bases short and J 0 bases short, with 7 bases between. The CDR3 spans 14 residues. CDR1 and CDR2 (germline): MNHEY, SVGEGT. CDR3 sequence reads: CASSYGPLNTEAFF. For the CDR3, the DNA is TGTGCCAGCAGTTACGGGCCGTTGAACACTGAAGCTTTCTTT.

The chain recombines TRBV18 with TRBJ1-1; 7 nucleotides agree with TRBD1. The ends lost 1 base at V and 0 bases at J; junction bases unmatched: 5. The CDR3 is made up of 16 amino acids. Germline V lookup: CDR1 KGHSH, CDR2 LQKENI. The DNA of the CDR3 is TGTGCCAGCTCACCACGAGGACAGGACATGAACACTGAAGCTTTCTTT. Translating gives CASSPRGQDMNTEAFF. Supplemented by reference TRBV18 and TRBJ1-1, the full variable domain reads NAGVMQNPRHLVRRRGQEARLRCSPMKGHSHVYWYRQLPEEGLKFMVYLQKENIIDESGMPKERFSAEFPKEGPSILRIQQVVRGDSAAYFCASSPRGQDMNTEAFFGQGTRLTVV.

The chain couples TRBV7-9 to TRBJ1-1, with D maybe TRBD1 (5 bases). The CDR3 is 14 amino acids. Trimming pared 3 bases from V and 4 bases from J, leaving 12 bases between. Per the germline V gene, CDR1 is SEHNR and CDR2 is FQNEAQ (reference sequence). The CDR3 nucleotides read TGTGCCAGCAGCTTCGGCCAAGGGACCACTGAAGCTTTCTTT. Translating it yields CASSFGQGTTEAFF.

V gene TRBV5-1 combines with J gene TRBJ2-7, with 8 positions matching TRBD1. This CDR3 spans 14 amino acids. Germline V lookup: CDR1 SGHRS, CDR2 YFSETQ. V dropped 4 bases and J dropped 5; count of bases not matched to a gene: 8. The CDR3 nucleotides read TGCGCCAGCAGCGTGGACAGGGCCATAGACGAGCAGTACTTC. Protein: CASSVDRAIDEQYF.